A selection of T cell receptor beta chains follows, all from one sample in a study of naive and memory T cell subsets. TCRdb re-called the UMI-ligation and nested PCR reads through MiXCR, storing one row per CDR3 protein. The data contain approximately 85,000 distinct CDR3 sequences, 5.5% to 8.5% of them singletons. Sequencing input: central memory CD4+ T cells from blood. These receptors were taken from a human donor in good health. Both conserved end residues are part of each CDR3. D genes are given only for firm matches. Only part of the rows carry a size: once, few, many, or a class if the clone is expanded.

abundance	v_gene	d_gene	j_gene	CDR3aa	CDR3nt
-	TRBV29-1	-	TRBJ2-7	CSVPKGDLLYEQYF	TGCAGCGTCCCGAAGGGGGACTTACTCTACGAGCAGTACTTC
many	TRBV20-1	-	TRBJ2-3	CSALTYTDTQYF	TGCAGTGCCCTGACCTACACAGATACGCAGTATTTT
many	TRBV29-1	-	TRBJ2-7	CSAQGSLREQYF	TGCAGCGCGCAGGGGAGTCTACGGGAGCAGTACTTC
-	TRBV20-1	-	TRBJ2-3	CSAIGVPSSKDTQYF	TGCAGTGCTATAGGGGTCCCGTCTAGCAAAGATACGCAGTATTTT
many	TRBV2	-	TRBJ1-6	CASIPTEYSPLHF	TGTGCCAGCATCCCGACAGAGTATTCACCCCTCCACTTT
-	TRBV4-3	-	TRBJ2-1	CASSQAPRPSEDEQFF	TGCGCCAGCAGCCAAGCCCCAAGGCCGAGCGAGGATGAGCAGTTCTTC
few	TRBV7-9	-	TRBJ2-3	CASSFEGTQYF	TGTGCCAGCAGCTTTGAGGGTACGCAGTATTTT
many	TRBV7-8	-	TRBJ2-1	CASSLVPGDNEQFF	TGTGCCAGCAGCTTAGTGCCAGGAGACAATGAGCAGTTCTTC
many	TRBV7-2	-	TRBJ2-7	CASSSTRYEQYF	TGTGCCAGCAGCTCCACACGCTACGAGCAGTACTTC
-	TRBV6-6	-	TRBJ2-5	CASSYRAGAKGETQYF	TGTGCCAGCAGTTACAGGGCGGGGGCAAAAGGAGAGACCCAGTACTTC
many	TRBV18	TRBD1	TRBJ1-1	CASSPTRDSYTEAFF	TGTGCCAGCTCACCGACCCGGGACAGCTACACTGAAGCTTTCTTT
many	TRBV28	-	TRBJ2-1	CASSLVHEQFF	TGTGCCAGCAGTTTGGTCCATGAGCAGTTCTTC
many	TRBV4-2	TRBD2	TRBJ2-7	CASSRGRGASYEQYF	TGTGCCAGCAGCCGGGGGAGGGGTGCGTCCTACGAGCAGTACTTC
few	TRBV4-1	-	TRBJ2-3	CASSQVNLVATDTQYF	TGCGCCAGCAGCCAAGTAAATCTCGTGGCCACAGATACGCAGTATTTT
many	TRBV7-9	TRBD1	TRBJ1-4	CASSPRQGPPAEKLFF	TGTGCCAGCAGCCCCAGACAGGGACCACCTGCTGAAAAACTGTTTTTT
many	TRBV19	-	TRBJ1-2	CASSIRDFYGYTF	TGTGCCAGTAGTATCCGGGACTTCTATGGCTACACCTTC
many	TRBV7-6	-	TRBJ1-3	CASSLYEGNTIYF	TGTGCCAGCAGCTTATACGAAGGAAACACCATATATTTT
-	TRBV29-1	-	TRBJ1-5	CSASRGGNQPQHF	TGCAGCGCTTCCCGGGGCGGCAATCAGCCCCAGCATTTT
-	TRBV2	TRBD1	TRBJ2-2	CASSTGGTNTGELFF	TGTGCCAGCAGTACAGGGGGAACGAACACCGGGGAGCTGTTTTTT
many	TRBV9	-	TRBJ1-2	CASSVDRFGYTF	TGTGCCAGCAGCGTTGATAGGTTTGGCTACACCTTC
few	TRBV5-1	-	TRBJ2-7	CASSLYESYEQYF	TGCGCCAGCAGCTTGTATGAGAGCTACGAGCAGTACTTC
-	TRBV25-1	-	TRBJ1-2	CASSDSRRPLYGYTF	TGTGCCAGCAGTGATTCTCGACGGCCCCTATATGGCTACACCTTC
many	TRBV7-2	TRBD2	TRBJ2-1	CASRLAGGNEQFF	TGTGCCAGCAGACTAGCGGGGGGGAATGAGCAGTTCTTC
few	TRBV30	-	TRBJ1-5	CAWSDRWGINQPQHF	TGTGCCTGGAGCGACAGGTGGGGCATCAATCAGCCCCAGCATTTT
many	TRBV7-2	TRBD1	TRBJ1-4	CASSLGDSVNEKLFF	TGTGCCAGCAGCTTGGGGGACAGCGTTAATGAAAAACTGTTTTTT
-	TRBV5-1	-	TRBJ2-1	CASSLVGAWAGNEQFF	TGCGCCAGCAGCCTTGTGGGGGCATGGGCGGGGAATGAGCAGTTCTTC
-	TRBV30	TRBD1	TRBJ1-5	CAWQGQGINQPQHF	TGTGCCTGGCAGGGACAGGGGATTAATCAGCCCCAGCATTTT
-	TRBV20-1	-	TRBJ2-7	CSASDPTPTEQYF	TGCAGTGCTTCCGACCCTACTCCTACCGAGCAGTACTTC
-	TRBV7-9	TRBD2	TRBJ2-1	CASSLAGGGDINEQFF	TGTGCCAGCAGCTTAGCGGGCGGGGGGGATATCAATGAGCAGTTCTTC
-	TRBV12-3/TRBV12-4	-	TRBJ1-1	CASSLNSGAQAFF	TGTGCCAGCAGTTTAAACTCGGGAGCGCAAGCTTTCTTT
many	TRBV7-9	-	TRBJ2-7	CASSLGQWEQYF	TGTGCCAGCAGCTTAGGACAGTGGGAGCAGTACTTC